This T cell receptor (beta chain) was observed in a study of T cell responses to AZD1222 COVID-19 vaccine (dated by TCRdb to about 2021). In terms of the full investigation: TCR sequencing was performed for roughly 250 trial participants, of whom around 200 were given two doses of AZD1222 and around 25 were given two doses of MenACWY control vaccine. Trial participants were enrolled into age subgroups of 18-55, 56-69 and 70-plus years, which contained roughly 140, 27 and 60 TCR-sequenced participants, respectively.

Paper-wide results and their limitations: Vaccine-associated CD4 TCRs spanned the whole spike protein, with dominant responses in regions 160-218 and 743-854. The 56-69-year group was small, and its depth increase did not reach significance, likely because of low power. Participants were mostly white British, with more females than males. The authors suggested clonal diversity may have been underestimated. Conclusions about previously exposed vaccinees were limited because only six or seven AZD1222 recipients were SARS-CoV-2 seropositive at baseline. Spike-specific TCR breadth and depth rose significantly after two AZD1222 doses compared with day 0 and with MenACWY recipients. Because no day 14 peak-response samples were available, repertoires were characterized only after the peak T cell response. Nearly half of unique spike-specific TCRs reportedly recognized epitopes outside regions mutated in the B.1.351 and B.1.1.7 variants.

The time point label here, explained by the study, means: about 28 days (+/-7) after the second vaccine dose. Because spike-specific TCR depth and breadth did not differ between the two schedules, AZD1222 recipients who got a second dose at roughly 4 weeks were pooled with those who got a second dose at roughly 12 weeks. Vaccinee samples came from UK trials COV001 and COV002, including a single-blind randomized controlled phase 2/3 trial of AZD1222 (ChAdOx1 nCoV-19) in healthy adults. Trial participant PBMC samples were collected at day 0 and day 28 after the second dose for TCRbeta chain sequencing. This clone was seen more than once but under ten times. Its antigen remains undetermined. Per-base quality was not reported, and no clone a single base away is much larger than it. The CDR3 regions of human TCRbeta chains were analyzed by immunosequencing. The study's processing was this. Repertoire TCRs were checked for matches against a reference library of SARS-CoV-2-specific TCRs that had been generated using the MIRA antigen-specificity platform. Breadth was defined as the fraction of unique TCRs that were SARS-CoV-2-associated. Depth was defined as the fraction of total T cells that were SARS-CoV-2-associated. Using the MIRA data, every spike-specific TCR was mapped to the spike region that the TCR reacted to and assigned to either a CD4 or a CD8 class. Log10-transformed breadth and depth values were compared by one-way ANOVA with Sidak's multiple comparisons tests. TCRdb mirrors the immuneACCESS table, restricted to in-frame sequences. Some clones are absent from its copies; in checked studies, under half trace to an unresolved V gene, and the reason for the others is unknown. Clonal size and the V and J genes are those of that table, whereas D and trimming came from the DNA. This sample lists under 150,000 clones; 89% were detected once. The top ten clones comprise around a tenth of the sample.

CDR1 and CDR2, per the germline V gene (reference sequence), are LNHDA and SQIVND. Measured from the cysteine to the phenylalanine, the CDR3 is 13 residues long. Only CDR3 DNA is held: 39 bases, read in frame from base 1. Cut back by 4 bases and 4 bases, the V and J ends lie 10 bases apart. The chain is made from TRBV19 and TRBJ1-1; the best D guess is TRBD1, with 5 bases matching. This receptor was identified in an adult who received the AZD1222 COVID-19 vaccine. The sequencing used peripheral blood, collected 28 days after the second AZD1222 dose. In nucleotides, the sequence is TGTGCCAGTAGTAGGAGCAGGGTCACTGAAGCTTTCTTT. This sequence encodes CASSRSRVTEAFF.